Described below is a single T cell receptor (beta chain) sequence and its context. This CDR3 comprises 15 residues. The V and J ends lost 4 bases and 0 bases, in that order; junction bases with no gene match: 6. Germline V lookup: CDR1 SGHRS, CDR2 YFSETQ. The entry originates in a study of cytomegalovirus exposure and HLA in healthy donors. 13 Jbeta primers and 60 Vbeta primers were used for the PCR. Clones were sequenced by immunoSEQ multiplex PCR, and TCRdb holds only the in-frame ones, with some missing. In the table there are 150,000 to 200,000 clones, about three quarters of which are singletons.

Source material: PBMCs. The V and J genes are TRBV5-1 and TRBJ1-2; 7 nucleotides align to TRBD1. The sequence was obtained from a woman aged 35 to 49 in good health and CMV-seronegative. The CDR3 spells CASSLQGSPNYGYTF. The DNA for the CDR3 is TGCGCCAGCAGCCTACAGGGGAGCCCTAACTATGGCTACACCTTC.